The clone carrying this T cell receptor beta chain was seen only a few times. Its antigen is not known. This CDR3 comprises 15 residues. The germline V gene has CDR1 DFQATT and CDR2 SNEGSKA (reference sequence). Trimming pared 2 bases from V and 0 bases from J, leaving 14 bases between. Unique molecular identifiers were used in preparing the TCRbeta library. TCRdb reanalysed the PCR reads using MiXCR and keeps one entry per CDR3 protein. This table holds approximately 250,000 distinct CDR3 sequences, about 25% found once. This sample is part of a study of T-cell reconstitution after alpha-beta-depleted transplantation in children. Study results and limitations: Roughly two months post-transplant, alpha-beta T cells reportedly originated from several hundred graft clones that had expanded. One year after transplant, T-cell counts and diversity came mostly from newly produced T cells. Surviving recipient T cells and intrathymic progenitors accounted for some patients' high TCRbeta diversity at day 60.

The material was PBMCs, obtained before TCRalphabeta/CD19-depleted stem cell transplant. The chain employs TRBV20-1 and TRBJ2-7; D is ambiguous. The source is a girl under 10 years old with Fanconi anemia, due to receive a stem cell transplant. This CDR3 reads CSARKARSISYEQYF. The CDR3, as DNA: TGCAGTGCTAGAAAGGCCAGATCAATCTCCTACGAGCAGTACTTC.